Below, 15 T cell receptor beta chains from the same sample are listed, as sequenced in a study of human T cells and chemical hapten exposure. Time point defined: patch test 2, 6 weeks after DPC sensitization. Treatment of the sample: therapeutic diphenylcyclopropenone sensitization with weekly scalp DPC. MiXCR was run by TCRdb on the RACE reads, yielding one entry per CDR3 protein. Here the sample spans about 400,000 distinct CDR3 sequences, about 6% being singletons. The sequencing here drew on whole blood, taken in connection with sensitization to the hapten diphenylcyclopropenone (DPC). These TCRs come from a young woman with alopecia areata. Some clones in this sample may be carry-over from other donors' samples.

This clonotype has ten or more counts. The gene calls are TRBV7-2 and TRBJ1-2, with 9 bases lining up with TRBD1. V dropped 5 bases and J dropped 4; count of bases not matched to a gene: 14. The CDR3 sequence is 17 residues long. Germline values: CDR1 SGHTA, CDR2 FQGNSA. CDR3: CASSPGPQGAESYGYTF. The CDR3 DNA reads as TGTGCCAGCAGCCCAGGGCCACAGGGGGCTGAGTCCTATGGCTACACCTTC. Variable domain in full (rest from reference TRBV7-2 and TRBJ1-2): GAGVSQSPSNKVTEKGKDVELRCDPISGHTALYWYRQSLGQGLEFLIYFQGNSAPDKSGLPSDRFSAERTGGSVSTLTIQRTQQEDSAVYLCASSPGPQGAESYGYTFGSGTRLTVV.

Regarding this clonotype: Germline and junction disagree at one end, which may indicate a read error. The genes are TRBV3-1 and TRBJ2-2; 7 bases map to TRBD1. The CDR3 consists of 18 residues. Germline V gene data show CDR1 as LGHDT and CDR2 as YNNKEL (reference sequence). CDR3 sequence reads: CASSQVGLETGKDRGAVF. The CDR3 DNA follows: TGTGCTAGCAGCCAAGTCGGGTTGGAGACAGGGAAGGACCGGGGAGCTGTTTTT.

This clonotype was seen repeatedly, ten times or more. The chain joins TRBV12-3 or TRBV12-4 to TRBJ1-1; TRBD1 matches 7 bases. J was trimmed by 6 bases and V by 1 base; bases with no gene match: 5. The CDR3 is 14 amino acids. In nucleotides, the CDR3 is TGTGCCAGCAGTTTAGGACAGGGAGGATCTGAAGCTTTCTTT. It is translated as CASSLGQGGSEAFF.

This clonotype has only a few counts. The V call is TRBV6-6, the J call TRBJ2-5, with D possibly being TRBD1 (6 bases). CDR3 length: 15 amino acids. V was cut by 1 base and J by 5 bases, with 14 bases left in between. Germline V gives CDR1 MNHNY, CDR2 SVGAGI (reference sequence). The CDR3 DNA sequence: TGTGCCAGCAGTTACTTGGGGACATTAAGTGAGACCCAGTACTTC. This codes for CASSYLGTLSETQYF.

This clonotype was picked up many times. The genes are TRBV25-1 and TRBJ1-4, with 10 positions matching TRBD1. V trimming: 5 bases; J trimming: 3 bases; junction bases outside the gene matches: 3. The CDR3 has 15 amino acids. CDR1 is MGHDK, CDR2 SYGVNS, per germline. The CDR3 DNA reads TGTGCCAGCAGTTCAGGACAGGGGGCTAATGAAAAACTGTTTTTT. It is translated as CASSSGQGANEKLFF.

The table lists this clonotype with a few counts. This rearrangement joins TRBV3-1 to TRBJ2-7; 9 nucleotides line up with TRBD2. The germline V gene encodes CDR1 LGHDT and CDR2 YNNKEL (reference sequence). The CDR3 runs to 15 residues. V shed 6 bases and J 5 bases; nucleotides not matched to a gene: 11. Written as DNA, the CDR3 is TGTGCCAGCAGTTATAGCGGGGGAGGAACGGACGAGCAGTACTTC. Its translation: CASSYSGGGTDEQYF.

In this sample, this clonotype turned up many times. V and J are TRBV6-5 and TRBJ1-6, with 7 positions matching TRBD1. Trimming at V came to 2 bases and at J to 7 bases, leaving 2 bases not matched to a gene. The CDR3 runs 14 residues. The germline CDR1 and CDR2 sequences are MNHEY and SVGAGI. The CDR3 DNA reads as TGTGCCAGCAGTTACAACAGGGGAAATTCACCCCTCCACTTT. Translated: CASSYNRGNSPLHF.

The DNA of the CDR3 is TGTGCCAGCACCTTTAGCCAGGGCCGAACTGAAGCTTTCTTT. This encodes CASTFSQGRTEAFF. This sequence joins TRBV7-2 and TRBJ1-1; possible D gene TRBD1, 5 bases. Germline V gene lookup returns CDR1 SGHTA and CDR2 FQGNSA. This CDR3 region has 14 residues. V shed 7 bases and J shed 5 bases, with 17 bases lying between them.

The CDR3 spells CATSTSGGAGATQYF. CDR3 sequence (DNA): TGTGCCACCAGCACAAGCGGGGGGGCCGGAGCTACGCAGTATTTT. The chain has TRBV15 and TRBJ2-3, with TRBD2 matching 10 bases. Trimming removed 4 bases from V and 8 bases from J; junction bases left unmatched: 9. In germline, CDR1 is LNHNV, CDR2 YYDKDF (reference sequence). The CDR3 extends over 15 amino acids.

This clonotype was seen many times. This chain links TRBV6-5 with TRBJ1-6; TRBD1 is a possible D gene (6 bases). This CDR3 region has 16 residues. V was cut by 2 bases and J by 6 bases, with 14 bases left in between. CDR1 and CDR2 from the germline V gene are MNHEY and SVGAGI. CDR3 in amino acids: CASSYGGRQVNSPLHF. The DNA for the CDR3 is TGTGCCAGCAGTTACGGGGGACGACAGGTTAATTCACCCCTCCACTTT.

This chain's CDR3 is CASSLGGDTYEQYF. The CDR3 DNA reads TGTGCCAGCAGTTTGGGGGGTGACACCTACGAGCAGTACTTC. This chain uses TRBV27 with TRBJ2-7; weak D call: TRBD2 (6 bases). CDR1 and CDR2 from the germline V gene are MNHEY and SMNVEV (reference sequence). V lost 3 bases and J 2 bases, leaving 11 bases between the germline ends. The CDR3 runs to 14 residues.

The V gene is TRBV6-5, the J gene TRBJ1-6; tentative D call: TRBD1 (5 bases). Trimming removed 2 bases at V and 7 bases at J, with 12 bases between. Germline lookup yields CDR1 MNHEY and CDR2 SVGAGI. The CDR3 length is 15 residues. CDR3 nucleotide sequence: TGTGCCAGCAGTTACCGGGGGGGGGACAATTCACCCCTCCACTTT. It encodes CASSYRGGDNSPLHF.

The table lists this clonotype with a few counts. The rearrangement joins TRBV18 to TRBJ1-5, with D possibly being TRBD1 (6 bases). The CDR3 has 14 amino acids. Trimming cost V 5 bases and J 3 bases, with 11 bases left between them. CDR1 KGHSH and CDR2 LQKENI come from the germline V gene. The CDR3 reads CASSSAGANQPQHF. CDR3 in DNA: TGTGCCAGCTCATCGGCAGGGGCCAATCAGCCCCAGCATTTT. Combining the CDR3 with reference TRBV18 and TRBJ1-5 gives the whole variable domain NAGVMQNPRHLVRRRGQEARLRCSPMKGHSHVYWYRQLPEEGLKFMVYLQKENIIDESGMPKERFSAEFPKEGPSILRIQQVVRGDSAAYFCASSSAGANQPQHFGDGTRLSIL.

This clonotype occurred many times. CDR3 sequence reads: CASSTGLSSPYEQYF. Written as DNA, the CDR3 is TGTGCCAGCAGTACGGGGCTCAGCTCCCCTTACGAGCAGTACTTC. The V call is TRBV6-2 or TRBV6-3, the J call TRBJ2-7; either TRBD1 or TRBD2 may supply D (5 bases each). Trimming pared 5 bases from V and 4 bases from J, leaving 18 bases between. This CDR3 has 15 residues. Germline V gene sequence: CDR1 MNHEY, CDR2 SVGEGT.

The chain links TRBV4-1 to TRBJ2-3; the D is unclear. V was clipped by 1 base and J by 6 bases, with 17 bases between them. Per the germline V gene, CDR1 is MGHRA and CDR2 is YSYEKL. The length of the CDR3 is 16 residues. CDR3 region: CASSQGWLGLTDTQYF. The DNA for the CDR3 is TGCGCCAGCAGCCAAGGTTGGCTAGGCTTGACCGATACGCAGTATTTT.